A selection of T cell receptor beta chains follows, all from one sample in a study of beta chain features in type 1 diabetes. Produced via immunoSEQ multiplex PCR; TCRdb's table is partial and in-frame only. The table includes about 410,000 clones, more than 11% detected once. Source material: naive CD4+ T cells from blood. The receptors were sampled from a young man in good health. CDR3s include the opening cysteine and the closing phenylalanine or tryptophan. D genes are given only for firm matches. Rows may omit the clone size; those that give it use once, few, many or a size class.

CASRRVRGNYGYTF	TGTGCCAGCCGCCGGGTGAGAGGGAACTATGGCTACACCTTC	.	.	TRBV27	TRBJ1-2
CAWSAGVDTEAFF	TGTGCCTGGAGCGCAGGGGTCGACACTGAAGCTTTCTTT	few	.	TRBV30	TRBJ1-1
CAISDLRGGLYEQYF	TGTGCCATCAGTGACCTCCGTGGGGGTCTGTACGAGCAGTACTTC	few	.	TRBV10-3	TRBJ2-7
CASSQVSGTTIYF	TGCGCCAGCAGCCAAGTGTCCGGAACCACCATATATTTT	few	.	TRBV4-1	TRBJ1-3
CATPIEWGINEQFF	TGTGCCACCCCTATTGAGTGGGGAATCAATGAGCAGTTCTTC	few	.	TRBV7-9	TRBJ2-1
CASISLGQAANVLTF	TGTGCCAGCATCTCCCTAGGGCAGGCAGCCAACGTCCTGACTTTC	.	.	TRBV28	TRBJ2-6
CAITTVNGYTF	TGTGCCATCACGACAGTTAATGGCTACACCTTC	.	.	TRBV7-9	TRBJ1-2
CAWRLRRDLNTGELFF	TGTGCCTGGAGGCTCCGTCGGGACCTGAACACCGGGGAGCTGTTTTTT	.	.	TRBV30	TRBJ2-2
CASSLTVGEQYF	TGTGCCAGCAGCCTCACAGTGGGCGAGCAGTACTTC	.	.	TRBV7-8	TRBJ2-7
CASFPGTSGTGEQFF	TGTGCCAGCTTCCCCGGGACTAGCGGGACGGGTGAGCAGTTCTTC	.	TRBD2	TRBV5-4	TRBJ2-1
CASSEGRGSTDTQYF	TGTGCCAGCAGTGAAGGGCGGGGCAGCACAGATACGCAGTATTTT	few	.	TRBV2	TRBJ2-3
CSVGELGNTEAFF	TGCAGCGTCGGAGAATTGGGTAACACTGAAGCTTTCTTT	few	.	TRBV29-1	TRBJ1-1
CASSASGHDYNEQFF	TGTGCCAGCAGCGCTAGCGGGCACGACTACAATGAGCAGTTCTTC	few	TRBD2	TRBV9	TRBJ2-1
CASSRSGTEANYGYTF	TGTGCCAGCTCACGCTCCGGGACAGAAGCTAACTATGGCTACACCTTC	few	TRBD1	TRBV18	TRBJ1-2
CASSRNSLREETQYF	TGTGCCAGCAGCAGGAACAGCCTCCGGGAGGAGACCCAGTACTTC	.	.	TRBV7-6	TRBJ2-5
CASSQRFDRAETQYF	TGCGCCAGCAGCCAGAGATTCGACAGGGCAGAGACCCAGTACTTC	.	TRBD1	TRBV4-1	TRBJ2-5
CASSLIALYNEQFF	TGCGCCAGCAGCTTGATCGCCCTCTACAATGAGCAGTTCTTC	few	.	TRBV5-1	TRBJ2-1
CASSPDRPDTDTQYF	TGTGCCAGCAGCCCGGACAGGCCCGACACAGATACGCAGTATTTT	.	TRBD1	TRBV2	TRBJ2-3